The 18 T cell receptor beta chains below all came from one sample that was sequenced in a study of early stage breast cancer tumors. Repertoires were generated with immunoSEQ multiplex PCR, while TCRdb's copy carries only in-frame clones and drops some. The table shows under 75,000 clones, with 60% to 85% occurring only once. Source material: blood. The receptor source for this set is a person aged 25 to 40 with breast cancer.

V usage is TRBV19 and J usage is TRBJ1-4; 8 bases align to TRBD1. The CDR3 spans 15 residues. The germline V gene encodes CDR1 LNHDA and CDR2 SQIVND (reference sequence). Unmatched junction bases numbered 7, after V lost 3 bases and J lost 7 bases. CDR3 sequence: CASSIQAGGGEKLFF. CDR3 coding DNA: TGTGCCAGTAGTATCCAGGCAGGGGGCGGTGAAAAACTGTTTTTT.

This chain links TRBV6-5 with TRBJ1-2, with 9 bases aligning to TRBD1. With 6 bases clipped from V and 2 bases from J, the junction kept 7 bases outside the gene matches. Germline CDR1 is MNHEY and CDR2 is SVGAGI. CDR3 length equals 15 residues. The CDR3 reads CASSPGQGRNYGYTF. The CDR3 DNA sequence: TGTGCCAGCAGCCCGGGACAGGGAAGAAACTATGGCTACACCTTC.

Comments on this clone: The junction and the germline gene differ at one end; a read error may be behind it. The chain links TRBV5-1 to TRBJ1-2; perhaps TRBD1 as D (6 bases). CDR3 length: 13 amino acids. The germline V gene encodes CDR1 SGHRS and CDR2 YFSETQ. In DNA form, the CDR3 reads TGCGCCAGCAGTTTGGAGGCGGGGGGCGACTACACCTTC. Residues: CASSLEAGGDYTF. The full variable domain, rest sourced from reference TRBV5-1 and TRBJ1-2, is KAGVTQTPRYLIKTRGQQVTLSCSPISGHRSVSWYQQTPGQGLQFLFEYFSETQRNKGNFPGRFSGRQFSNSRSEMNVSTLELGDSALYLCASSLEAGGDYTFGSGTRLTVV.

The chain employs TRBV15 and TRBJ2-2; TRBD2 matches 10 bases. V lost 8 bases and J lost 4; bases outside the gene matches: 7. Germline CDR1 LNHNV, CDR2 YYDKDF (reference sequence). The CDR3 runs 15 residues. The CDR3 DNA is TGTGCCACCGCCCGAGCGGGAGGGAGCACCGGGGAGCTGTTTTTT. Translated: CATARAGGSTGELFF.

This rearrangement joins TRBV10-3 to TRBJ2-2, with TRBD1 identical over 7 bases. CDR3 size: 15 residues. Trimming cost V 6 bases and J 5 bases; bases outside gene matches: 9. Germline V lookup: CDR1 ENHRY, CDR2 SYGVKD. CDR3 in amino acids: CAIRKDQGETGELFF. The CDR3 region has the DNA TGTGCCATCAGGAAGGACCAGGGGGAAACCGGGGAGCTGTTTTTT.

DNA of the CDR3: TGTGCCTGGAGTATTTTCCCTAGTAAAAGGGATACCTATGGCTACACCTTC. Protein sequence: CAWSIFPSKRDTYGYTF. This chain links TRBV30 with TRBJ1-2; D not resolved. V dropped 2 bases and J dropped 4 bases, with 23 bases sitting between them. This CDR3 has 17 amino acids. Germline-derived CDR1 and CDR2 are GTSNPN and SVGIG (reference sequence).

The rearrangement uses TRBV5-1 and TRBJ2-5; D is unresolved. The ends were cut back, 4 bases at V and 0 bases at J, with 7 bases in the middle. Germline-derived CDR1 and CDR2 are SGHRS and YFSETQ. The CDR3 runs to 13 residues. The CDR3 reads CASSRLDQETQYF. As DNA, the CDR3 is TGCGCCAGCAGCCGGCTAGACCAAGAGACCCAGTACTTC.

The CDR3 region has the DNA TGTGCCAGCAGCCAACTAGCGGGGGTTTACAATGAGCAGTTCTTC. Translating gives CASSQLAGVYNEQFF. The rearrangement links TRBV13 to TRBJ2-1; 11 nucleotides line up with TRBD2. V shed 5 bases, J shed 4 bases, and the junction held 4 bases outside the gene matches. The germline V gene encodes CDR1 PRHDT and CDR2 FYEKMQ (reference sequence). The CDR3 totals 15 residues.

The chain combines TRBV5-5 with TRBJ2-1, with TRBD2 matching 11 bases. Germline CDR1 and CDR2: SGHKS and YYEKEE (reference sequence). J lost 5 bases, V lost 4 bases, and 8 bases had no gene match. The CDR3 covers 16 residues. The CDR3 loop is CASSPGLAETNNEQFF. The CDR3 bases are TGTGCCAGCAGCCCGGGACTAGCGGAGACTAACAATGAGCAGTTCTTC.

In regard to this clone: Compared with germline, one end of the junction differs, possibly owing to a read error. This chain connects TRBV7-9 to TRBJ2-3; D not resolved. CDR1 and CDR2 from the germline V gene are SEHNR and FQNEAQ (reference sequence). This CDR3 contains 10 residues. The CDR3 loop is CSRRGDTQYF. The CDR3 DNA reads TGCTCCCGCCGAGGAGATACGCAGTATTTT.

This clone was seen more than once but under ten times. V gene TRBV27 combines with J gene TRBJ1-2; the match to TRBD1 covers 7 bases. This CDR3 region has 11 residues. CDR1 and CDR2 (germline): MNHEY, SMNVEV (reference sequence). Trimming removed 8 bases from V and 13 bases from J; junction bases left unmatched: 10. The CDR3 region is CASGIPGQVTF. The CDR3 region has the DNA TGTGCCAGCGGAATTCCAGGACAGGTCACCTTC.

The V gene is TRBV6-1, the J gene TRBJ1-6; 7 bases are shared with TRBD1. V gave up 8 bases and J gave up 4 bases; unmatched junction bases: 5. Germline CDR1 and CDR2: MNHNS and SASEGT. The length of the CDR3 is 14 residues. The CDR3 spells CASGSGQYNSPLHF. The DNA of the CDR3 is TGTGCCAGCGGTTCGGGACAGTATAATTCACCCCTCCACTTT.

The chain couples TRBV2 to TRBJ2-4; a weak D match, TRBD2 (6 bases). CDR1 and CDR2 (germline): SNHLY, FYNNEI. Trimming removed 3 bases from V and 0 bases from J, with 9 bases in between. CDR3 length: 15 residues. CDR3 coding DNA: TGTGCCAGCAGTGATCCGGGACTAGCCAAAAACATTCAGTACTTC. Translated, it gives CASSDPGLAKNIQYF.

This chain links TRBV5-1 with TRBJ2-2; TRBD2 aligns across 11 bases. This CDR3 has 19 residues. V trimming: 4 bases; J trimming: 0 bases; junction bases outside the gene matches: 11. The V gene's germline CDR1 is SGHRS and CDR2 YFSETQ. CDR3 amino acids: CASSPTSLAGEANTGELFF. The CDR3 DNA reads TGCGCCAGCAGCCCGACCTCACTAGCGGGAGAGGCGAACACCGGGGAGCTGTTTTTT. The variable domain in full, with the rest retrieved from reference TRBV5-1 and TRBJ2-2, is KAGVTQTPRYLIKTRGQQVTLSCSPISGHRSVSWYQQTPGQGLQFLFEYFSETQRNKGNFPGRFSGRQFSNSRSEMNVSTLELGDSALYLCASSPTSLAGEANTGELFFGEGSRLTVL.

This chain uses TRBV6-5 with TRBJ2-7; the D is unclear. Trimming cost V 0 bases and J 1 base, with 7 bases left between them. CDR3 length equals 14 residues. Germline values: CDR1 MNHEY, CDR2 SVGAGI. Here the CDR3 DNA reads TGTGCCAGCAGTTACTCGGTGCTATCCTACGAGCAGTACTTC. It encodes CASSYSVLSYEQYF.

The rearrangement uses TRBV19 and TRBJ2-7, with D tentatively TRBD2 (5 bases). The CDR3 covers 14 residues. Between the trimmed V and J ends, which lost 3 bases and 6 bases, there was a span of 15 bases. Germline CDR1 reads LNHDA; CDR2 reads SQIVND (reference sequence). CDR3 region: CASSIGSRGVEQYF. The CDR3 DNA sequence: TGTGCCAGTAGTATTGGTTCTCGGGGAGTCGAGCAGTACTTC.

The chain employs TRBV10-3 and TRBJ1-1; 11 positions match TRBD1. From germline, CDR1 is ENHRY and CDR2 SYGVKD. This CDR3 is 16 amino acids long. The J segment lost 5 bases and the V segment lost 6 bases, leaving 11 bases of the junction unmatched. CDR3 in DNA: TGTGCCATCAGACTCGGACAGGGGGCATCGAGTACTGAAGCTTTCTTT. Protein: CAIRLGQGASSTEAFF.

This sequence joins TRBV25-1 and TRBJ2-7, with D possibly being TRBD1 or TRBD2 (5 bases each). V was clipped by 5 bases and J by 5 bases, with 16 bases between them. CDR1 is MGHDK, CDR2 SYGVNS, per germline. This CDR3 is built from 14 residues. CDR3 in DNA: TGTGCCAGCAGTTCCCAGGGATTCGGGGACGAGCAGTACTTC. Translation gives CASSSQGFGDEQYF.